These T cell receptor beta chains were read from a single sample in a study of shared clonotypes between healthy human individuals. The repertoire was sequenced with immunoSEQ multiplex PCR; TCRdb's copy has only in-frame clones and lacks some. The sample consists of nearly 2 million clones, approximately 95% of them appearing once. Sequencing was performed on naive CD8+ T cells sorted from blood. These receptor sequences come from a man younger than 35 in good health. Each CDR3 is given with its conserved first and last residue. A D gene is named only where the DNA matches it firmly.

>TRBV5-6|TRBD1|TRBJ2-5
CASSFATGGFQETQYF
TGTGCCAGCAGCTTTGCTACAGGGGGGTTCCAAGAGACCCAGTACTTC
>TRBV4-1|TRBD1|TRBJ2-7
CASSFAGTGTYEQYF
TGCGCCAGCAGCTTCGCCGGGACAGGCACCTACGAGCAGTACTTC
>TRBV11-2|.|TRBJ2-7
CASSLGGGSSYEQYF
TGTGCCAGCAGCTTAGGAGGTGGCAGCTCCTACGAGCAGTACTTC
>TRBV13|TRBD1|TRBJ2-7
CASSRGQGWEQYF
TGTGCCAGCAGCAGAGGACAGGGATGGGAGCAGTACTTC
>TRBV9|.|TRBJ2-7
CASSTHQGTYEQYF
TGTGCCAGCAGCACCCATCAGGGGACCTACGAGCAGTACTTC
>TRBV11-2|.|TRBJ2-1
CASSHPSSYNEQFF
TGTGCCAGCAGCCACCCAAGCTCCTACAATGAGCAGTTCTTC
>TRBV9|.|TRBJ2-7
CASSASAGSSLEQYF
TGTGCCAGCAGCGCCTCCGCCGGCTCATCTCTCGAGCAGTACTTC
>TRBV13|TRBD1|TRBJ2-5
CASSLSDRDGTQYF
TGTGCCAGCAGCTTATCGGACAGGGATGGGACCCAGTACTTC
>TRBV7-9|.|TRBJ1-4
CASSSKLAGGSTNEKLFF
TGTGCCAGCAGCTCCAAACTCGCGGGTGGTTCGACTAATGAAAAACTGTTTTTT
>TRBV5-6|.|TRBJ2-7
CASSSLDEQYF
TGTGCCAGCAGCTCCCTAGACGAGCAGTACTTC
>TRBV25-1|.|TRBJ2-1
CASRGQRGTESYNEQFF
TGTGCCAGCAGGGGCCAAAGGGGGACGGAGTCCTACAATGAGCAGTTCTTC
>TRBV7-9|TRBD1|TRBJ1-1
CASSDGGQGAMNTEAFF
TGTGCCAGCAGCGACGGCGGACAGGGGGCTATGAACACTGAAGCTTTCTTT
>TRBV9|.|TRBJ2-5
CASSTGWTGETQYF
TGTGCCAGCAGCACGGGATGGACGGGAGAGACCCAGTACTTC
>TRBV10-2|.|TRBJ2-7
CASSEGGGYEQYF
TGCGCCAGCAGTGAGGGAGGCGGCTACGAGCAGTACTTC
>TRBV7-9|.|TRBJ1-2
CASSSRNENSGYTF
TGTGCCAGCAGCTCCCGGAACGAAAATAGCGGCTACACCTTC